The 23 T cell receptor beta chains listed next were all sequenced from one sample in a study of vaccination and CD4 T cells after COVID-19. Their specific antigens are unknown. Stated treatment: approximately nine-day PBMC culture with coronavirus spike peptide pools or control peptides (ViraFEST assay). The study sequenced cultured CD4+ T cell DNA using the Oncomine TCR Beta short-read assay. TCRdb re-analysed the PCR reads in MiXCR, keeping a single row per CDR3 protein. This repertoire shows roughly 10,000 distinct CDR3 sequences, around 64% found once; its top ten account for approximately 26%. Specimen: CD4+ T cells from blood, cultured in vitro. These receptors were obtained from a human donor who had recovered from COVID-19.

The V call is TRBV20-1, the J call TRBJ1-5; no clear D. In germline, CDR1 is DFQATT, CDR2 SNEGSKA (reference sequence). The CDR3 is 15 residues long. Trimming took off 0 bases at V and 6 bases at J, with 15 bases between the two ends. CDR3: CSARDNRGRGQPQHF. CDR3 bases: TGCAGTGCTAGAGACAACAGAGGGAGAGGTCAGCCCCAGCATTTT.

V and J are TRBV24-1 and TRBJ2-1, with 8 bases lining up with TRBD2. V dropped 2 bases and J dropped 7; count of bases not matched to a gene: 9. The CDR3 runs to 16 residues. The V gene's germline CDR1 is KGHDR and CDR2 SFDVKD. The CDR3 region has the DNA TGTGCCACCAGTGATTCGACGGGGGGGACTACAAATGAGCAGTTCTTC. Translation gives CATSDSTGGTTNEQFF.

The DNA of the CDR3 is TGTGCCAGCGCCGGGACAGGGGCCTATGGCTACACCTTC. Amino acid sequence: CASAGTGAYGYTF. V gene TRBV12-3 or TRBV12-4 combines with J gene TRBJ1-2; 10 bases fit TRBD1. Losses at the gene ends were 8 bases for V and 4 bases for J; bases not matched to a gene: 4. The CDR3 extends over 13 amino acids.

The chain combines TRBV20-1 with TRBJ2-6; 11 bases map to TRBD1. Germline values: CDR1 DFQATT, CDR2 SNEGSKA (reference sequence). Trimming cost V 6 bases and J 2 bases; bases outside gene matches: 12. The CDR3 sequence is 18 residues long. In nucleotides, the CDR3 is TGCAGTGCATATGCCGGTGGACAGGGGGCGACTGGGGCCAACGTCCTGACTTTC. Its translation is CSAYAGGQGATGANVLTF.

The chain recombines TRBV11-2 with TRBJ2-7; D is tentatively TRBD1 or TRBD2 (5 bases each). CDR1 is SGHAT and CDR2 is FQNNGV in the germline V gene. This CDR3 spans 16 amino acids. V dropped 5 bases and J dropped 6 bases, with 23 bases sitting between them. The CDR3 loop is CASSLGPGLTGLEQYF. The CDR3 nucleotides are TGTGCCAGCAGCCTAGGCCCAGGTCTAACGGGGCTCGAGCAGTACTTC.

The CDR3 nucleotides are TGTGCCAGCAGCTTACTACAGAACTATGGCTACACCTTC. It yields the protein CASSLLQNYGYTF. V is TRBV7-6 and J is TRBJ1-2; D not certain. CDR3 length: 13 residues. Trimming shortened V by 2 bases and J by 2 bases, and 6 bases separated the two germline ends. Per the germline V gene, CDR1 is SGHVS and CDR2 is FNYEAQ.

This clonotype was observed a handful of times. CDR3 sequence reads: CASRRGGDTEAFF. The CDR3 DNA reads TGTGCCAGTCGACGAGGAGGGGACACTGAAGCTTTCTTT. The J gene is TRBJ1-1, the V gene TRBV6-1; D may be TRBD1 (5 bases). V lost 9 bases and J 3 bases, leaving 14 bases between the germline ends. Germline lookup yields CDR1 MNHNS and CDR2 SASEGT. This CDR3 has 13 amino acids.

In its sample, this clonotype was seen a few times. This chain links TRBV6-2 or TRBV6-3 with TRBJ1-5; D is perhaps TRBD1 (5 bases). The CDR3 has 16 residues. The V gene lost 6 bases and the J gene lost 3 bases, with 18 bases spanning the gap. Germline values: CDR1 MNHEY, CDR2 SVGEGT. CDR3 sequence: CASRNQQGTYNQPQHF. Written as DNA, the CDR3 is TGTGCCAGCAGGAACCAACAAGGGACCTACAATCAGCCCCAGCATTTT.

The V and J genes are TRBV7-8 and TRBJ2-3; no firm D call. The germline gives CDR1 SGHVS, CDR2 FQNEAQ. V was trimmed by 5 bases and J by 2 bases, leaving 11 bases between them. CDR3 size: 14 residues. CDR3 in amino acids: CASSPLLNTDTQYF. The DNA of the CDR3 is TGTGCCAGCAGCCCACTACTCAACACAGATACGCAGTATTTT.

The chain employs TRBV7-9 and TRBJ1-1; D ambiguous. Trimming pared 1 base from V and 4 bases from J, leaving 10 bases between. The CDR3 spans 14 residues. CDR1 SEHNR and CDR2 FQNEAQ come from the germline V gene (reference sequence). As DNA, the CDR3 is TGTGCCAGCAGCTTAGTTCGGGCCGGCACTGAAGCTTTCTTT. It codes for CASSLVRAGTEAFF. Full variable domain (outside the CDR3, taken from reference TRBV7-9 and TRBJ1-1): DTGVSQNPRHKITKRGQNVTFRCDPISEHNRLYWYRQTLGQGPEFLTYFQNEAQLEKSRLLSDRFSAERPKGSFSTLEIQRTEQGDSAMYLCASSLVRAGTEAFFGQGTRLTVV.

The J gene is TRBJ1-2, the V gene TRBV2, with 9 nucleotides matching TRBD1. The V and J ends lost 6 bases and 6 bases, in that order; junction bases with no gene match: 8. The CDR3 has 14 amino acids. Germline CDR1 reads SNHLY; CDR2 reads FYNNEI. CDR3 DNA sequence: TGTGCCAGCAGGGGTACAGGGGGCCTTCATGGCTACACCTTC. This encodes CASRGTGGLHGYTF.

The chain couples TRBV7-2 to TRBJ2-3, with TRBD1 matching 8 bases. The CDR3 loop spans 14 amino acids. J lost 4 bases, V lost 1 base, and 1 base had no gene match. Germline CDR1 is SGHTA and CDR2 is FQGNSA. Here the CDR3 DNA reads TGTGCCAGCAGCTTAGGGGGACAGGCAGATACGCAGTATTTT. Translating gives CASSLGGQADTQYF.

The genes are TRBV7-9 and TRBJ1-1; D remains ambiguous. The germline gives CDR1 SEHNR, CDR2 FQNEAQ (reference sequence). The V end was cut by 4 bases, the J end by 3 bases, with 12 bases between. The CDR3 has 14 residues. The CDR3 region has the DNA TGTGCCAGCAGCTACACAGACGGGTACACTGAAGCTTTCTTT. It encodes CASSYTDGYTEAFF.

The chain links TRBV7-3 to TRBJ2-2, with D tentatively TRBD1 or TRBD2 (5 bases each). V was shortened by 2 bases and J by 4 bases, with 14 bases between the two germline ends. In germline, CDR1 is SGHTA, CDR2 FQGTGA. The CDR3 has 16 residues. CDR3: CASSLGSSGTTGELFF. The CDR3, as DNA: TGTGCCAGCAGCTTAGGGTCCTCGGGGACCACCGGGGAGCTGTTTTTT.

The genes are TRBV28 and TRBJ1-2, with 7 bases matching TRBD1. The CDR3 extends over 15 amino acids. Germline CDR1 is MDHEN and CDR2 is SYDVKM. V trimming: 6 bases; J trimming: 4 bases; junction bases outside the gene matches: 11. CDR3 sequence reads: CASRPGSAGGYGYTF. The DNA of the CDR3 is TGTGCCAGCAGACCAGGGTCGGCAGGGGGCTATGGCTACACCTTC.

This clonotype was counted a few times. The chain uses TRBV20-1 and TRBJ2-3; D uncertain. Germline values: CDR1 DFQATT, CDR2 SNEGSKA (reference sequence). Trimming stripped 5 bases from V and 3 bases from J, with 6 bases between. CDR3 length equals 11 residues. CDR3 in amino acids: CSAPETDTQYF. CDR3 sequence (DNA): TGCAGTGCTCCGGAGACAGATACGCAGTATTTT.

The chain recombines TRBV7-8 with TRBJ2-5; D not resolved. CDR1 and CDR2 (germline): SGHVS, FQNEAQ. The CDR3 consists of 13 residues. V gave up 2 bases and J gave up 5 bases, with 9 bases separating them. CDR3 sequence (DNA): TGTGCCAGCAGCTTACCGGTGGGGGAGACCCAGTACTTC. It yields the protein CASSLPVGETQYF.

This clonotype was seen only once. This sequence joins TRBV5-4 and TRBJ2-1; 7 nucleotides align to TRBD1. The CDR3 runs 14 residues. V shed 4 bases and J 7 bases; nucleotides not matched to a gene: 8. Germline assignment: CDR1 SGHNT and CDR2 YYREEE (reference sequence). CDR3 sequence reads: CASSGPTGNNEQFF. The DNA for the CDR3 is TGTGCCAGCAGCGGACCGACAGGGAATAATGAGCAGTTCTTC.

The rearrangement joins TRBV6-2 or TRBV6-3 to TRBJ1-5; no clear D. The CDR3 length is 13 residues. V dropped 8 bases and J dropped 7 bases, with 15 bases sitting between them. Germline CDR1 is MNHEY and CDR2 is SVGEGT. The CDR3 region is CASSRESFQPQHF. The CDR3 DNA reads as TGTGCCAGCTCGAGGGAAAGTTTCCAGCCCCAGCATTTT.

This chain links TRBV6-1 with TRBJ1-2, with D perhaps TRBD1 (6 bases). V shed 6 bases and J shed 2 bases, with 13 bases lying between them. Looked up from germline, CDR1 is MNHNS and CDR2 is SASEGT. The CDR3 length is 14 residues. This CDR3 reads CASRTLQGNYGYTF. As DNA, the CDR3 is TGTGCCAGCAGAACCCTCCAGGGGAACTATGGCTACACCTTC.

The chain recombines TRBV4-2 with TRBJ2-1; no clear D. The CDR3 runs to 11 residues. V lost 4 bases, J lost 9 bases, and 7 bases lay in between. Germline V lookup: CDR1 LGHNA, CDR2 YNFKEQ. The CDR3 reads CASSLDREQFF. The CDR3 DNA reads as TGTGCCAGCAGCCTGGACCGTGAGCAGTTCTTC.

This clonotype was observed a handful of times. V usage is TRBV12-3 or TRBV12-4 and J usage is TRBJ1-1, with unresolved D. V was pared by 4 bases and J by 1 base, with 10 bases between. The length of the CDR3 is 14 residues. The chain's CDR3 is CASSWWAGNTEAFF. CDR3 coding DNA: TGTGCCAGCAGTTGGTGGGCTGGGAACACTGAAGCTTTCTTT.

This rearrangement joins TRBV12-3 or TRBV12-4 to TRBJ2-5; 12 nucleotides align to TRBD2. Unmatched junction bases numbered 8, after V lost 4 bases and J lost 5 bases. This CDR3 is built from 16 residues. DNA for the CDR3: TGTGCCAGCAGTTCCTCTCTAGCGGGGGGGTTTGAGACCCAGTACTTC. It translates to CASSSSLAGGFETQYF.